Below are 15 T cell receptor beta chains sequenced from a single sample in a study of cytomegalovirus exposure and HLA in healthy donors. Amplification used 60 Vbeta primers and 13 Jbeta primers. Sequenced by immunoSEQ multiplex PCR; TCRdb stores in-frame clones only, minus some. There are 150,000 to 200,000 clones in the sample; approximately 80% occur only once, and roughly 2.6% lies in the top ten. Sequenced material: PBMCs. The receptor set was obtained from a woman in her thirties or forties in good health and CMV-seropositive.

The CDR3 sequence: CASSLGLAGKETQYF. CDR3 in DNA: TGTGCCAGCAGCCTAGGACTAGCGGGCAAAGAGACCCAGTACTTC. This chain connects TRBV7-9 to TRBJ2-5; 11 nucleotides line up with TRBD2. The CDR3 is 15 amino acids. Germline CDR1 and CDR2: SEHNR and FQNEAQ (reference sequence). V lost 5 bases to trimming and J lost 3 bases; unmatched junction nucleotides: 5.

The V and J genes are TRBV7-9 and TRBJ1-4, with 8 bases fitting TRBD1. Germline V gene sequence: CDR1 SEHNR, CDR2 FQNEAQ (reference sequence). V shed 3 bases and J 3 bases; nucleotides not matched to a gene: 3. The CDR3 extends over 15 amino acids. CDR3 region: CASSFQGAANEKLFF. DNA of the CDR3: TGTGCCAGCAGCTTCCAGGGGGCGGCTAATGAAAAACTGTTTTTT.

Here the CDR3 DNA reads TGTGCCAGCAGTCGGACCACAGGGTGCGAGCAGTACTTC. Translating it yields CASSRTTGCEQYF. The chain is built from TRBV21-1 and TRBJ2-7; the table's TRBD1 call for D was not verified on the DNA. TRBV21-1 is listed as a pseudogene. CDR3 length: 13 amino acids.

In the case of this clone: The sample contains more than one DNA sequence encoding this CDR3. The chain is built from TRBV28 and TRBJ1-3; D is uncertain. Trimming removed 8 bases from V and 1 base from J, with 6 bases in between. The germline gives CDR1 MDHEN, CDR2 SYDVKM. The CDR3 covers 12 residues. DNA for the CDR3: TGTGCCAGCTCCAGGTCTGGAAACACCATATATTTT. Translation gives CASSRSGNTIYF.

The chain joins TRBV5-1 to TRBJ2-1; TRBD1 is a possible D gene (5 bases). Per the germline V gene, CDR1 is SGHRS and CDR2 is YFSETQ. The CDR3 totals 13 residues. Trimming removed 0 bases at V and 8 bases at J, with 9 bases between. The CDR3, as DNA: TGCGCCAGCAGCTTGGGGGGCGAGGATGAGCAGTTCTTC. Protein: CASSLGGEDEQFF.

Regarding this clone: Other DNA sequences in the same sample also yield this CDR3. The CDR3, as DNA: TGTGCCAGTAATGGAGACAGTCCTTTAGCCGAAGCTTTCTTT. This encodes CASNGDSPLAEAFF. J is TRBJ1-1 and V is TRBV19, with a tentative D call TRBD1 (5 bases). The CDR3 runs 14 residues. The ends were cut back, 7 bases at V and 8 bases at J, with 20 bases in the middle. Germline V gene data show CDR1 as LNHDA and CDR2 as SQIVND (reference sequence).

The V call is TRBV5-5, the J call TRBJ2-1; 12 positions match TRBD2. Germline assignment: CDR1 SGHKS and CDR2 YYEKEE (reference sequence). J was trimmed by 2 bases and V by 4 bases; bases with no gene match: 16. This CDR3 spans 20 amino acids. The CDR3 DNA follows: TGTGCCAGCAGCCCAAGACTGACTAGCGGGAGTCTCAGCACCTACAATGAGCAGTTCTTC. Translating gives CASSPRLTSGSLSTYNEQFF.

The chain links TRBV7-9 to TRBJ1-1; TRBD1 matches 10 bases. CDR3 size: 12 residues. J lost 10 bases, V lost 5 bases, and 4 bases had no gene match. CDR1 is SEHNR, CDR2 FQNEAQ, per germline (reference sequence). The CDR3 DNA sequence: TGTGCCAGCAGCCTAGGGACAGGGGCAGCTTTCTTT. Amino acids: CASSLGTGAAFF.

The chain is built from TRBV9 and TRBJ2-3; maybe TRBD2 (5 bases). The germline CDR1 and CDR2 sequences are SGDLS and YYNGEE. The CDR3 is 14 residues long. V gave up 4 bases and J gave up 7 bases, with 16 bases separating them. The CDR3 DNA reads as TGTGCCAGCAGCACGGGGTCGGCCTCTTATACGCAGTATTTT. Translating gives CASSTGSASYTQYF. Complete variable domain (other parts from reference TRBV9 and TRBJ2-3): DSGVTQTPKHLITATGQRVTLRCSPRSGDLSVYWYQQSLDQGLQFLIQYYNGEERAKGNILERFSAQQFPDLHSELNLSSLELGDSALYFCASSTGSASYTQYFGPGTRLTVL.

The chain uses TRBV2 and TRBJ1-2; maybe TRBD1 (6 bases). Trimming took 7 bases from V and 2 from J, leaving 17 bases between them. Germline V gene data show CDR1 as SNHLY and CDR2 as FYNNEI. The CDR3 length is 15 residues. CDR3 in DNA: TGTGCCAGCAAGTCTAACCTACAGGGAAACTATGGCTACACCTTC. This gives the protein CASKSNLQGNYGYTF.

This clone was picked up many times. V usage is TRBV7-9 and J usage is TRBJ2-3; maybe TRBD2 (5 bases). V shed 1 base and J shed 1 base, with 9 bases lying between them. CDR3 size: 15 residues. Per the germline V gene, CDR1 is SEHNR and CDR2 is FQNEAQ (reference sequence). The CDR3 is CASSLDSGGTDTQYF. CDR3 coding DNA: TGTGCCAGCAGCTTAGACAGCGGAGGCACAGATACGCAGTATTTT.

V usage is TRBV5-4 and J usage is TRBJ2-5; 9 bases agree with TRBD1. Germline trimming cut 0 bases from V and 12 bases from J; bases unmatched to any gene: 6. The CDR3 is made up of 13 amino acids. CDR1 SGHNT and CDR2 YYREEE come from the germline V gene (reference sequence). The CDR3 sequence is CASSLDRGPSEYF. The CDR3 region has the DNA TGTGCCAGCAGCTTGGACAGGGGGCCCTCAGAGTACTTC.

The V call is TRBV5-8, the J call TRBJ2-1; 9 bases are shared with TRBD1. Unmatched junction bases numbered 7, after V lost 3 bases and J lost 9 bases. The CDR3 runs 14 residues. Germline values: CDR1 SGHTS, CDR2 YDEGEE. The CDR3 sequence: CASSSGTGKGEQFF. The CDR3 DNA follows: TGTGCCAGCAGCTCAGGGACAGGGAAGGGTGAGCAGTTCTTC.

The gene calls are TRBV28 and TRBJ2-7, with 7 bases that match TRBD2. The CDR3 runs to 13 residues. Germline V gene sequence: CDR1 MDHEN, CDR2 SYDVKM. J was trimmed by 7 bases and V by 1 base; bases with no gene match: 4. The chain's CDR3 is CASSLLASGEQYF. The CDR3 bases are TGTGCCAGCAGTTTATTAGCTAGCGGAGAGCAGTACTTC.

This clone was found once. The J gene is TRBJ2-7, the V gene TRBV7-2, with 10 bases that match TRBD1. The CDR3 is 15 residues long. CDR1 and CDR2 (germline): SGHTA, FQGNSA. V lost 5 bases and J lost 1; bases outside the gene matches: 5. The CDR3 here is CASSTRTGGSYEQYF. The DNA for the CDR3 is TGTGCCAGCAGCACCCGGACAGGGGGTTCCTACGAGCAGTACTTC.